Listed below are T cell receptor beta chains from one sample, sequenced in a study of neurological immune-mediated disorders. TCRdb used MiXCR to reprocess the 5' RACE reads, holding one entry per CDR3 protein. The table shows about 52,000 distinct CDR3 sequences, with less than 4% occurring only once. Sequenced input: PBMCs. Receptor source: a man between 60 and 70 years old with multiple sclerosis. Each CDR3 is given without its conserved first and last residue. A row's size may be missing; if present it is once, few, many or a size class.

V gene	J gene	clone size	CDR3 protein
TRBV12-3/TRBV12-4	TRBJ2-3	many	ASSPAGLAIDTQY
TRBV9	TRBJ2-1	many	ASSVAGLAGGNGEQF
TRBV28	TRBJ2-7	medium-sized	ASTWGRTSNIPFYEQY
TRBV25-1	TRBJ1-1	many	ASTPGDTEAF
TRBV18	TRBJ2-1	NA	ASSQSAGANEQF
TRBV27	TRBJ1-1	many	ASTLAGSGTEAF
TRBV5-1	TRBJ1-1	many	ASSLGVWGRDNDTEAF
TRBV20-1	TRBJ2-1	many	SATRQGAQRGNEQF
TRBV20-1	TRBJ2-7	many	SARDGTVSSYEQY
TRBV7-6	TRBJ1-1	many	ASSLDRGYEAF
TRBV10-3	TRBJ1-5	few	AISGGTQQPQH
TRBV12-3/TRBV12-4	TRBJ1-5	many	ASSLSVLNQPQH
TRBV20-1	TRBJ2-2	many	SVRGSGQGFTGELF
TRBV6-2/TRBV6-3	TRBJ2-5	many	ASRWSGRAASKETQY
TRBV5-1	TRBJ1-1	many	ASQGGSEAF
TRBV4-1	TRBJ1-3	many	ASSQDRSLSGNTIY
TRBV10-3	TRBJ1-6	NA	AISESMRSPLH
TRBV29-1	TRBJ2-5	many	SVAGGEETQY
TRBV9	TRBJ1-6	many	ASSPFGTGGHNSPLH
TRBV5-1	TRBJ1-1	many	ASSLTGVPNTEAF
TRBV5-1	TRBJ2-1	NA	ASSGGDLNNEQF
TRBV3-1	TRBJ1-2	many	ASSHTGTVFFYGYT
TRBV20-1	TRBJ1-2	NA	SAKGSNYGYT
TRBV20-1	TRBJ1-1	many	SARDTRPSTEAF
TRBV20-1	TRBJ1-3	NA	SAGGNGNTIY
TRBV12-3/TRBV12-4	TRBJ2-3	many	ASSLALGSGGASDTQY
TRBV7-2	TRBJ1-1	NA	ASSPDRGGGTEAF
TRBV20-1	TRBJ2-7	many	SARAPVGGSEQY